Presented here are 17 T cell receptor beta chains from one specimen sequenced in a study of beta chain features in type 1 diabetes. Expressed TCRB transcripts got sequenced, as all isolated RNA was reverse transcribed. Data came from immunoSEQ multiplex PCR; TCRdb stores just in-frame clones and leaves some out. The sample records around 250,000 clones, around 24% being singletons. Their target antigens are unknown. Findings of the study overall: In every one of the four CD4+ subsets, TCRB CDR3s were moderately but significantly shorter in Type 1 diabetes patients.

Material: naive CD4+ T cells from blood. These receptors originate from a woman under 40 with type 1 diabetes.

The gene calls are TRBV9 and TRBJ2-1, with D possibly TRBD2 on 7 matching bases. Germline CDR1 reads SGDLS; CDR2 reads YYNGEE. Trimming cost V 0 bases and J 8 bases, with 18 bases left between them. The CDR3 spans 16 residues. CDR3 coding DNA: TGTGCCAGCAGCGTAGTCGGTAGTACGGGGGGCTATGAGCAGTTCTTC. Translated: CASSVVGSTGGYEQFF.

The table lists this clone with a few counts. This chain connects TRBV29-1 to TRBJ2-5; D is undetermined. CDR3 length: 11 amino acids. The V gene lost 4 bases and the J gene lost 5 bases, with 8 bases spanning the gap. The germline V gene encodes CDR1 SQVTM and CDR2 ANQGSEA. In DNA, the CDR3 is TGCAGCGTTGCCCCGGAGGAGACCCAGTACTTC. Translated: CSVAPEETQYF.

This clone was detected only a few times. CDR3 protein: CASRPGQPGELFF. The CDR3 nucleotides read TGTGCCAGCAGACCCGGACAGCCCGGGGAGCTGTTTTTT. The chain employs TRBV28 and TRBJ2-2; a possible D gene is TRBD1 (6 bases). Germline values: CDR1 MDHEN, CDR2 SYDVKM. Trimming stripped 6 bases from V and 6 bases from J, with 11 bases between. CDR3 length: 13 residues.

This chain uses TRBV10-1 with TRBJ2-7; 10 bases are a match to TRBD1. This CDR3 spans 15 amino acids. V was pared by 3 bases and J by 3 bases, with 5 bases of the junction left unmatched. Germline lookup yields CDR1 WNHNN and CDR2 SYGVQD (reference sequence). CDR3 amino acids: CASSDGGTGVYEQYF. As DNA, the CDR3 is TGCGCCAGCAGTGATGGTGGGACAGGGGTCTACGAGCAGTACTTC.

V and J are TRBV29-1 and TRBJ1-1, with 9 bases that match TRBD1. J gave up 0 bases and V 7 bases, and 3 bases lay outside the gene matches. The CDR3 length is 13 residues. The germline V gene encodes CDR1 SQVTM and CDR2 ANQGSEA. In DNA, the CDR3 is TGCAGCGGGGGACAGGGCATGAACACTGAAGCTTTCTTT. Translation: CSGGQGMNTEAFF. Full variable domain (remainder filled in from reference TRBV29-1 and TRBJ1-1): SAVISQKPSRDICQRGTSLTIQCQVDSQVTMMFWYRQQPGQSLTLIATANQGSEATYESGFVIDKFPISRPNLTFSTLTVSNMSPEDSSIYLCSGGQGMNTEAFFGQGTRLTVV.

The V call is TRBV18, the J call TRBJ1-1; 8 bases align to TRBD1. The V gene's germline CDR1 is KGHSH and CDR2 LQKENI. Losses at the gene ends were 3 bases for V and 3 bases for J; bases not matched to a gene: 3. This CDR3 region has 14 residues. CDR3: CASSPGQGYTEAFF. The CDR3 coding sequence is TGTGCCAGCTCACCTGGACAGGGTTACACTGAAGCTTTCTTT.

This clone was seen a few times. V and J are TRBV29-1 and TRBJ2-5; 7 nucleotides match TRBD2. Germline CDR1 SQVTM, CDR2 ANQGSEA. This CDR3 is built from 14 residues. V gave up 3 bases and J gave up 1 base; unmatched junction bases: 5. The CDR3 region is CSVEVAGAQETQYF. CDR3 DNA sequence: TGCAGCGTTGAGGTTGCGGGAGCCCAAGAGACCCAGTACTTC.

This chain uses TRBV6-6 with TRBJ2-1, with D unresolved. The V end was cut by 4 bases, the J end by 12 bases, with 13 bases between. The CDR3 is 12 residues long. Germline CDR1 and CDR2: MNHNY and SVGAGI (reference sequence). The CDR3 region has the DNA TGTGCCAGCAGTTCCCTCCCACTGGTGCAGTTCTTC. This codes for CASSSLPLVQFF.

This clone was detected only a few times. CDR3 region: CASSVLLGTGLGGNQPQHF. DNA for the CDR3: TGTGCCAGCAGCGTCCTATTAGGGACAGGCTTAGGCGGCAATCAGCCCCAGCATTTT. The rearrangement links TRBV7-9 to TRBJ1-5; TRBD1 aligns across 8 bases. V lost 5 bases and J lost 2; bases outside the gene matches: 17. CDR3 length: 19 residues. Germline lookup yields CDR1 SEHNR and CDR2 FQNEAQ (reference sequence).

The gene calls are TRBV7-2 and TRBJ1-2, with unresolved D. The ends were cut back, 2 bases at V and 2 bases at J, with 9 bases in the middle. Germline loops: CDR1 SGHTA, CDR2 FQGNSA. CDR3 length: 14 amino acids. The CDR3: CASSLSPGNYGYTF. CDR3 nucleotide sequence: TGTGCCAGCAGCTTATCCCCGGGAAACTATGGCTACACCTTC.

The V gene is TRBV9, the J gene TRBJ2-2, with D possibly matching TRBD2 (5 bases). Per germline, CDR1 SGDLS and CDR2 YYNGEE. CDR3 length equals 16 residues. With 2 bases removed from V and 1 base from J, the gap between germline ends came to 12 bases. The chain's CDR3 is CASSVRLAMNTGELFF. Here the CDR3 DNA reads TGTGCCAGCAGCGTCCGGCTAGCTATGAACACCGGGGAGCTGTTTTTT.

This clone was seen only a few times. This chain joins TRBV9 and TRBJ2-5; possible D gene TRBD1, 7 bases. The V gene lost 4 bases and the J gene lost 4 bases, with 11 bases spanning the gap. In germline, CDR1 is SGDLS, CDR2 YYNGEE. This CDR3 is 13 amino acids long. The CDR3 is CASSPQGGETQYF. Written as DNA, the CDR3 is TGTGCCAGCAGCCCCCAGGGGGGAGAGACCCAGTACTTC. Variable domain in full (rest from reference TRBV9 and TRBJ2-5): DSGVTQTPKHLITATGQRVTLRCSPRSGDLSVYWYQQSLDQGLQFLIQYYNGEERAKGNILERFSAQQFPDLHSELNLSSLELGDSALYFCASSPQGGETQYFGPGTRLLVL.

In this sample, this clone turned up a few times. This chain joins TRBV6-1 and TRBJ2-1; D gene ambiguous. V dropped 6 bases and J dropped 0 bases, with 12 bases sitting between them. Germline values: CDR1 MNHNS, CDR2 SASEGT. This CDR3 spans 15 amino acids. For the CDR3, the DNA is TGTGCCAGCAGATCTGGGTGGGCCTCCTACAATGAGCAGTTCTTC. Its translation is CASRSGWASYNEQFF.

The V call is TRBV28, the J call TRBJ1-5, with 8 bases fitting TRBD1. The CDR3 totals 15 residues. Trimming cost V 6 bases and J 6 bases; bases outside gene matches: 10. CDR1 and CDR2 (germline): MDHEN, SYDVKM. The CDR3 nucleotides are TGTGCCAGCAGCCTTGGACAGGGTCGTACTCAGCCCCAGCATTTT. As protein: CASSLGQGRTQPQHF.

This clone has just a few counts. V gene TRBV2 combines with J gene TRBJ2-3, with TRBD1 matching over 7 bases. V shed 7 bases and J 0 bases; nucleotides not matched to a gene: 4. CDR1 and CDR2 (germline): SNHLY, FYNNEI. The CDR3 spans 14 residues. The CDR3 is CASIRDRSTDTQYF. The CDR3 nucleotides read TGTGCCAGCATTCGGGACAGAAGCACAGATACGCAGTATTTT.

This clone was observed a few times. The chain uses TRBV2 and TRBJ2-1; 9 nucleotides line up with TRBD2. Germline-derived CDR1 and CDR2 are SNHLY and FYNNEI. The length of the CDR3 is 15 residues. J lost 4 bases, V lost 2 bases, and 3 bases had no gene match. The CDR3 here is CASSELAGAYNEQFF. CDR3 nucleotide sequence: TGTGCCAGCAGTGAATTAGCGGGAGCGTACAATGAGCAGTTCTTC. Variable domain in full (rest from reference TRBV2 and TRBJ2-1): EPEVTQTPSHQVTQMGQEVILRCVPISNHLYFYWYRQILGQKVEFLVSFYNNEISEKSEIFDDQFSVERPDGSNFTLKIRSTKLEDSAMYFCASSELAGAYNEQFFGPGTRLTVL.

This chain joins TRBV9 and TRBJ2-6; the match to TRBD1 covers 8 bases. The CDR3 runs 16 residues. The V gene end was trimmed by 3 bases and the J gene end by 4 bases; junction bases not matched to a gene: 6. CDR1 is SGDLS and CDR2 is YYNGEE in the germline V gene. CDR3 in DNA: TGTGCCAGCAGCGCCGGACAGGGATCCGGGGCCAACGTCCTGACTTTC. It codes for CASSAGQGSGANVLTF. Using reference TRBV9 and TRBJ2-6 for the parts outside the CDR3, the full variable domain is DSGVTQTPKHLITATGQRVTLRCSPRSGDLSVYWYQQSLDQGLQFLIQYYNGEERAKGNILERFSAQQFPDLHSELNLSSLELGDSALYFCASSAGQGSGANVLTFGAGSRLTVL.